This is a list of T cell receptor beta chains from one sample in a study of CD4 and CD8 cells across lung adenocarcinoma regions. TCRdb itself ran the PCR reads through MiXCR, one entry per CDR3 protein. The sample has tens of thousands of distinct CDR3 sequences, 52% seen once. The sequenced material came from CD4+ T cells from the center of a lung tumor. These receptors were obtained from a male donor with lung adenocarcinoma. The CD4 and CD8 labels of this study may be unreliable. Both conserved end residues are part of each CDR3. Fields, in order: D gene, V gene, J gene, clone size, CDR3 DNA, CDR3 protein. The D gene is left open where the match is weak. Size values are once, few and many counts, or a class for expanded clones, and some rows have none.

>NA|TRBV15|TRBJ1-1|NA
TGTGCCACCAGCGAGCCAGGTTTCATTGAAGCTTTCTTT
CATSEPGFIEAFF
>TRBD2|TRBV6-5|TRBJ2-1|many
TGTGCCAGCCGACTAGCGGGTCTTCACAATGAGCAGTTCTTC
CASRLAGLHNEQFF
>NA|TRBV7-3|TRBJ2-1|NA
TGTGCCAGCAGCTCGGGACCCACTAGAAATGAGCAGTTCTTC
CASSSGPTRNEQFF
>NA|TRBV10-1|TRBJ2-1|many
TGCGCCAGCAGTGAGTCGGAAGCCCATGAGCAGTTCTTC
CASSESEAHEQFF
>TRBD2|TRBV10-1|TRBJ2-2|many
TGCGCCAGCAGTGAGTCATGGAGCGGGAGCCCTAACACCGGGGAGCTGTTTTTT
CASSESWSGSPNTGELFF
>NA|TRBV15|TRBJ2-2|few
TGTGCCACCAGCAGTGCCCCCGGCAGGGGAAACACCGGGGAGCTGTTTTTT
CATSSAPGRGNTGELFF
>NA|TRBV20-1|TRBJ2-7|NA
TGCAGTGCTAGACCCAGGGTCTCCTACGAGCAGTACTTC
CSARPRVSYEQYF
>TRBD1|TRBV4-1|TRBJ2-7|NA
TGCGCCAGCAGCGCAGGACAGGGGACGTTCGACGAGCAGTACTTC
CASSAGQGTFDEQYF
>NA|TRBV6-1|TRBJ2-3|once
TGTGCCGGGGGTAGAGGGGGCGGAGGGGGAGATACGCAGTACTTT
CAGGRGGGGGDTQYF
>NA|TRBV14|TRBJ2-1|many
TGTGCCAGCAGCCAAGCGGGTCGGGGCAATGAGCAGTTCTTC
CASSQAGRGNEQFF
>NA|TRBV6-5|TRBJ1-1|many
TGTGCCAGCAGTTACTCGATTGCGGTGAACACTGAAGCTTTCTTT
CASSYSIAVNTEAFF
>TRBD1|TRBV6-1|TRBJ2-1|NA
TGTGCCAGCATTGGACAGGGAGCCTACGAGCAGTTCTTC
CASIGQGAYEQFF
>TRBD2|TRBV3-1|TRBJ2-2|NA
TGTGCCAGCAGCCAACAGATGGGACTAGGTCGGGACACCGGGGAGCTGTTTTTT
CASSQQMGLGRDTGELFF
>TRBD2|TRBV6-1|TRBJ2-5|few
TGTGCCGGGGGGGGAGTTTTGCAAGAGACCCAGTACTTC
CAGGGVLQETQYF
>TRBD2|TRBV10-2|TRBJ2-7|once
TGCGCCAGCAGTGAATTAGCGGGAGGAGAATGCTACAATGCGCAGTACTTC
CASSELAGGECYNAQYF
>TRBD2|TRBV6-4|TRBJ2-1|few
TGTGCCAGCAGTGACTCGAGCGGGGGGGCCTACAATGAGCAGTTCTTC
CASSDSSGGAYNEQFF
>TRBD1|TRBV6-1|TRBJ1-2|many
TGTGCCAGCAGCATCGACAGGGGCTATGGCTACACCTTC
CASSIDRGYGYTF
>TRBD1|TRBV6-5|TRBJ2-2|NA
TGTGCCAGCAGACTCCAGTCCGTGATCACAGGGGCGCAGTTTTTT
CASRLQSVITGAQFF
>NA|TRBV7-8|TRBJ1-5|few
TGTGCCAGCAGCTTAGTCGGAGTTGGGAGCAATCAGCCCCAGCATTTT
CASSLVGVGSNQPQHF
>TRBD2|TRBV6-1|TRBJ2-7|few
TGTGCCAGCAGTGATCGGGTTGTTAGCGGGATCGATGAGCAGTACTTC
CASSDRVVSGIDEQYF
>TRBD2|TRBV14|TRBJ2-2|few
TGTGCCAGCAGCTTTTGGACTAGCGGGAGTACCGGGGAGCTGTTTTTT
CASSFWTSGSTGELFF
>NA|TRBV10-3|TRBJ2-3|NA
TGTGCCCGGAGCCTCCAGGCCGGAATTACAGAGGAGCAGTATTTT
CARSLQAGITEEQYF
>NA|TRBV11-2|TRBJ2-3|NA
TGTGCCAGCACGGGGCCAGGAGTCACAGACACGCAGTATTTC
CASTGPGVTDTQYF
>NA|TRBV12-3/TRBV12-4|TRBJ2-5|medium-sized
TGTGCCAGCAGTTTAGCGGGCTCAGAGACCCAGTACTTC
CASSLAGSETQYF
>NA|TRBV27|TRBJ2-4|NA
TGTGCCAGCAGTAGGCTGGGAGCGAAAAACATTCAGTACTTC
CASSRLGAKNIQYF
>NA|TRBV6-4|TRBJ2-3|NA
TGTGCCAGCAGTGAGGGGAGGGGGACTAAAAACATTCAGTATTTT
CASSEGRGTKNIQYF
>NA|TRBV6-1|TRBJ2-4|NA
TGTGCCAGCAGTGGATCCATAGCCAAAGATACTCAGTACTTC
CASSGSIAKDTQYF
>TRBD1|TRBV6-1|TRBJ2-7|NA
TGTGCCAGCAGCAAAGCCGGCGGGACAGGAGAATTCTACGAGCAGTACTTC
CASSKAGGTGEFYEQYF
>NA|TRBV10-2|TRBJ2-7|NA
TGCGCCAGCAGGATCGGGGCGGGCGGGGCGGGCGGTGGAGCAGATACGCAGTACTTC
CASRIGAGGAGGGADTQYF
>TRBD2|TRBV10-1|TRBJ2-1|many
TGCGCCAGCAGTTCCGGGACTAGCGGAGCCGATGAGCAGTTCTTC
CASSSGTSGADEQFF
>TRBD1|TRBV20-1|TRBJ2-4|NA
TGCAGTGCTAGAGTTCTGGGACAGGTATTCTGGCTTAGCATTCAGTACTTC
CSARVLGQVFWLSIQYF
>NA|TRBV27|TRBJ2-7|NA
TGTGCCAGCGGGGGGCTCGGGGGGAGTGCCAAGGAGACGCAGTACTTC
CASGGLGGSAKETQYF
>NA|TRBV6-1|TRBJ2-3|NA
TGTGGCAGCATCCAGGCGCGGTGGGGCAAAAACACGCAGTATTTT
CGSIQARWGKNTQYF
>NA|TRBV6-1|TRBJ2-5|many
TGTGCCAGCAGCCCCGGGATTGGGGCGGTGGAGACCCAGTACTTC
CASSPGIGAVETQYF
>NA|TRBV27|TRBJ2-5|NA
TGTGCCAGCAGCAGAGGCCACGGCACAGACGAAGACATCCAGTACTTC
CASSRGHGTDEDIQYF
>TRBD2|TRBV4-2|TRBJ2-1|many
TGTGCCAGCAGCCAAGAGTCAGCGGGAGGGCCAGATGAGCAGTTCTTC
CASSQESAGGPDEQFF
>NA|TRBV6-4|TRBJ2-3|NA
TGTGCCAGGGGGGACGGGGGCGGTGGCGCAGATACCCAGTATTTC
CARGDGGGGADTQYF
>NA|TRBV9|TRBJ2-1|few
TGTGCCAGCAGCGTAGCTAGTGGCTACCGATACAATGAGCAGTTCTTC
CASSVASGYRYNEQFF
>NA|TRBV7-2|TRBJ2-1|many
TGTGCCAGCAGCTTAGTGGCGGGTGACTCCTACAATGAGCAGTTCTTC
CASSLVAGDSYNEQFF
>TRBD2|TRBV6-1|TRBJ2-3|NA
TGTGCGAGCTCTGCGGGGGGTGACCAAGAGACCCAGTATTTT
CASSAGGDQETQYF